What follows are 14 T cell receptor beta chains derived from one specimen sequenced in a study of cytomegalovirus exposure and HLA in healthy donors. Use of 60 Vbeta and 13 Jbeta primers characterized the PCR. Produced via immunoSEQ multiplex PCR; TCRdb's table is partial and in-frame only. The table has 95,000 to 150,000 clones, around 76% seen once. Sequencing input: PBMCs. The receptors come from a man aged 55 to 70 in good health and CMV-seropositive.

The chain is built from TRBV6-5 and TRBJ1-2; 7 bases are a match to TRBD1. The V segment lost 6 bases and the J segment 8 bases; nucleotides outside the gene matches: 12. CDR1 is MNHEY, CDR2 SVGAGI, per germline. This CDR3 is built from 14 residues. CDR3 DNA: TGTGCCAGCAGGTCGACAGGGTGGGCTGGGGGCTACACCTTC. It translates to CASRSTGWAGGYTF.

The gene calls are TRBV13 and TRBJ2-2; D not resolved. With 5 bases removed from V and 5 bases from J, the gap between germline ends came to 18 bases. The CDR3 contains 16 residues. Germline V gene lookup returns CDR1 PRHDT and CDR2 FYEKMQ (reference sequence). The CDR3 loop reads CASSANMARRTGELFF. Here the CDR3 DNA reads TGTGCCAGCAGCGCTAACATGGCGAGGAGAACCGGGGAGCTGTTTTTT.

CDR3 in amino acids: CASSDPSGPYPYEQYF. The CDR3 DNA reads as TGTGCCAGCAGCGATCCCTCGGGTCCCTACCCTTATGAGCAGTACTTC. The chain uses TRBV9 and TRBJ2-7; D call uncertain. CDR1 and CDR2 from the germline V gene are SGDLS and YYNGEE. The CDR3 is 16 amino acids. V was clipped by 3 bases and J by 7 bases, with 23 bases between them.

V is TRBV7-3 and J is TRBJ2-2; D gene ambiguous. The V and J ends lost 1 base and 7 bases respectively, with 19 bases between them. Germline lookup yields CDR1 SGHTA and CDR2 FQGTGA. The CDR3 extends over 17 amino acids. CDR3 amino acids: CASSLINEASRIGELFF. The CDR3 bases are TGTGCCAGCAGCTTAATAAACGAGGCAAGTAGGATCGGGGAGCTGTTTTTT.

For this clone: This specimen includes other DNA sequences encoding the same CDR3. V is TRBV19 and J is TRBJ1-5, with D unresolved. This CDR3 has 14 residues. Deletions cut 5 bases from V and 1 base from J, with 9 bases between. Per the germline V gene, CDR1 is LNHDA and CDR2 is SQIVND (reference sequence). The CDR3 region is CASSLPQSNQPQHF. The DNA for the CDR3 is TGTGCCAGTAGTCTCCCACAGAGCAATCAGCCCCAGCATTTT.

V and J are TRBV7-9 and TRBJ1-2; D is unresolved. CDR3 size: 13 residues. Germline lookup yields CDR1 SEHNR and CDR2 FQNEAQ (reference sequence). Trimming shortened V by 5 bases and J by 2 bases, and 9 bases separated the two germline ends. The CDR3 nucleotides are TGTGCCAGCAGCCTAGGTGGCAACTATGGCTACACCTTC. Protein sequence: CASSLGGNYGYTF.

V and J are TRBV5-5 and TRBJ1-4; 7 positions match TRBD1. The V segment lost 5 bases and the J segment 3 bases; nucleotides outside the gene matches: 13. The CDR3 is made up of 17 amino acids. Germline lookup yields CDR1 SGHKS and CDR2 YYEKEE (reference sequence). The CDR3 sequence is CASSSLPRGQANEKLFF. The CDR3 DNA sequence: TGTGCCAGCAGTTCACTTCCGAGGGGGCAGGCTAATGAAAAACTGTTTTTT.

This clone was observed a few times. The chain couples TRBV5-8 to TRBJ2-1, with 11 bases aligning to TRBD2. Unmatched junction bases numbered 9, after V lost 2 bases and J lost 5 bases. Looked up from germline, CDR1 is SGHTS and CDR2 is YDEGEE. The CDR3 runs 17 residues. This CDR3 is CASSLTSGGALDNEQFF. The DNA of the CDR3 is TGTGCCAGCAGCTTAACTAGCGGGGGAGCCCTAGACAATGAGCAGTTCTTC.

The chain links TRBV2 to TRBJ1-1; perhaps TRBD1 as D (5 bases). The CDR3 extends over 15 amino acids. Trimming cost V 6 bases and J 5 bases, with 19 bases left between them. In germline, CDR1 is SNHLY, CDR2 FYNNEI. In DNA, the CDR3 is TGTGCCAGCAGCGGGGTTAGGGGAGGCGGGACTGAAGCTTTCTTT. It yields the protein CASSGVRGGGTEAFF.

This clone occurred a few times. The genes are TRBV6-1 and TRBJ1-6; 7 nucleotides line up with TRBD1. This CDR3 has 14 amino acids. Per the germline V gene, CDR1 is MNHNS and CDR2 is SASEGT. Losses at the gene ends were 4 bases for V and 8 bases for J; bases not matched to a gene: 5. The CDR3 is CASSASTGDSPLHF. CDR3 in DNA: TGTGCCAGCAGTGCTTCTACAGGGGATTCACCCCTCCACTTT.

The chain has TRBV6-4 and TRBJ2-7, with 11 bases identical to TRBD1. Germline lookup yields CDR1 MRHNA and CDR2 SNTAGT. The CDR3 is made up of 15 amino acids. J gave up 3 bases and V 8 bases, and 9 bases lay outside the gene matches. The CDR3 loop is CASGWLGQGGYEQYF. CDR3 DNA: TGTGCCAGCGGATGGCTGGGACAGGGGGGCTACGAGCAGTACTTC.

The chain is built from TRBV10-3 and TRBJ2-7; possible D gene TRBD1, 6 bases. V was pared by 4 bases and J by 2 bases, with 15 bases between. There are 15 residues in the CDR3. CDR1 and CDR2 (germline): ENHRY, SYGVKD. The CDR3 is CAISAPGARAYEQYF. The CDR3 coding sequence is TGTGCCATCAGTGCCCCAGGGGCCAGAGCCTACGAGCAGTACTTC.

The V call is TRBV2, the J call TRBJ1-5; D perhaps matches TRBD1 (5 bases). CDR1 is SNHLY, CDR2 FYNNEI, per germline. The length of the CDR3 is 18 residues. Trimming cost V 6 bases and J 4 bases, with 25 bases left between them. The CDR3 is CASRVDILKPRSNQPQHF. In nucleotides, the CDR3 is TGTGCCAGCAGGGTGGACATCCTGAAGCCTCGTTCGAATCAGCCCCAGCATTTT.

Notes on this clone: An end of the junction does not agree with germline; a read error may underlie this. The chain couples TRBV7-9 to TRBJ1-2, with a weak D call TRBD1 (6 bases). The CDR3 has 13 residues. Germline lookup yields CDR1 SEHNR and CDR2 FQNEAQ (reference sequence). CDR3 region: CSSSTGQVYGYTF. CDR3 nucleotides: TGTTCCAGCAGCACGGGACAAGTCTATGGCTACACCTTC. Full variable domain (missing parts from reference TRBV7-9 and TRBJ1-2): DTGVSQNPRHKITKRGQNVTFRCDPISEHNRLYWYRQTLGQGPEFLTYFQNEAQLEKSRLLSDRFSAERPKGSFSTLEIQRTEQGDSAMYLCSSSTGQVYGYTFGSGTRLTVV.